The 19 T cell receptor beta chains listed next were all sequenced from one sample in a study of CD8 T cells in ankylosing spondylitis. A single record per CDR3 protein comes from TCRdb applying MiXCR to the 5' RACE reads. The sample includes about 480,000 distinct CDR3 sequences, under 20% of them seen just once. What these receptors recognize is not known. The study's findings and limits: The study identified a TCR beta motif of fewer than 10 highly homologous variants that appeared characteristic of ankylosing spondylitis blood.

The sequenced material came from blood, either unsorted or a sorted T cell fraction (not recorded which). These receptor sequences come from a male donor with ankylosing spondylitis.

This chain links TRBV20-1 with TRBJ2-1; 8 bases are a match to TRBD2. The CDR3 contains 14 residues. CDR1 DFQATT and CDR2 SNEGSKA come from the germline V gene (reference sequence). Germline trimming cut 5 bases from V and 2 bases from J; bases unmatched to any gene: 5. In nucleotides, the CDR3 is TGCAGTGCTGTGAGCGGGAGAGCCTACAATGAGCAGTTCTTC. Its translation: CSAVSGRAYNEQFF.

CDR3 region: CASSLAQLNTGELFF. The CDR3 nucleotides are TGTGCCAGCAGCTTAGCCCAGCTGAACACCGGGGAGCTGTTTTTT. The chain combines TRBV7-2 with TRBJ2-2; D not resolved. Trimming took off 0 bases at V and 1 base at J, with 6 bases between the two ends. Germline-derived CDR1 and CDR2 are SGHTA and FQGNSA. The CDR3 contains 15 residues.

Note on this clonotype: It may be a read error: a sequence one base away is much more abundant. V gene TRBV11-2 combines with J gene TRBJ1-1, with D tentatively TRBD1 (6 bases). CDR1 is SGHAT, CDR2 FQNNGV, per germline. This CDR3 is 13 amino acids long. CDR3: CASSRGGRTGAFF. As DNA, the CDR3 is TGTGCCAGCAGCAGGGGGGGGCGCACTGGAGCTTTCTTT.

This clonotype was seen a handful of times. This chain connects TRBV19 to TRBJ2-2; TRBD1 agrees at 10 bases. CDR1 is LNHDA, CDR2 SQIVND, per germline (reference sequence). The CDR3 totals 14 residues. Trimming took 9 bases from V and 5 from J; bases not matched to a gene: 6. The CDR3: CASRDRGETGELFF. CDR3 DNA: TGTGCCAGCCGGGACAGGGGAGAGACCGGGGAGCTGTTTTTT.

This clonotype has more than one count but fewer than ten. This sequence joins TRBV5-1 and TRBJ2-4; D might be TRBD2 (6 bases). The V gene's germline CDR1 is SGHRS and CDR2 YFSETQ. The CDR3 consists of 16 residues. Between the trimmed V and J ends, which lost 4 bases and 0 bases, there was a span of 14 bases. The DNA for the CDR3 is TGCGCCAGCAGCCCTACTAGCAACGGAGCCAAAAACATTCAGTACTTC. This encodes CASSPTSNGAKNIQYF.

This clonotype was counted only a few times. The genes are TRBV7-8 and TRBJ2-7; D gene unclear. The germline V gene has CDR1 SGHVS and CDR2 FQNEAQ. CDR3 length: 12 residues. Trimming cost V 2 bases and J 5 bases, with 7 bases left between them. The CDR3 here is CASSLFGDEQYF. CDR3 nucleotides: TGTGCCAGCAGCTTATTTGGTGACGAGCAGTACTTC.

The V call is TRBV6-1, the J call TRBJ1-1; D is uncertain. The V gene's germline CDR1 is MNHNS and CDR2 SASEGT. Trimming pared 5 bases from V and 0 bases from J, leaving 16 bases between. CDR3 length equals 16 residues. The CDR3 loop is CASSTFTAFMNTEAFF. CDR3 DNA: TGTGCCAGCAGTACATTTACAGCATTCATGAACACTGAAGCTTTCTTT.

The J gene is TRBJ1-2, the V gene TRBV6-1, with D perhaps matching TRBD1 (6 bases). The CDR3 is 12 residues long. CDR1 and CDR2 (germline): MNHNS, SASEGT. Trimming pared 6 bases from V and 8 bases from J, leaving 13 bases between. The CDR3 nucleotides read TGTGCCAGCAGCCACGGACAGCTGGGCTACACCTTC. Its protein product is CASSHGQLGYTF.

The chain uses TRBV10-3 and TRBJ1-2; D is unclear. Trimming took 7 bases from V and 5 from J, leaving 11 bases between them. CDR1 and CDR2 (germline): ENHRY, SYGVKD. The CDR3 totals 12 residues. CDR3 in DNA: TGTGCCATCACCCAGGAGGGTTATGGCTACACCTTC. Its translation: CAITQEGYGYTF.

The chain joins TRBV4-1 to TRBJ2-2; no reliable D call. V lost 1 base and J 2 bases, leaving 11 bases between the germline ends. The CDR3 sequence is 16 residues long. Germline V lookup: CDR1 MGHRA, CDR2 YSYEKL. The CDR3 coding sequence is TGCGCCAGCAGCCAAGGTCGGGCCATTAACACCGGGGAGCTGTTTTTT. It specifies CASSQGRAINTGELFF.

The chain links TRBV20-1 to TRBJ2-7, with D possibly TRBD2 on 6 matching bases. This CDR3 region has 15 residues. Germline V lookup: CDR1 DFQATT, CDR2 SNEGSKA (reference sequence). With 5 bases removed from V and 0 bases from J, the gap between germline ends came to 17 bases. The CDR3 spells CSAPSLARSSYEQYF. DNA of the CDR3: TGCAGTGCTCCAAGCCTAGCGAGGAGCTCCTACGAGCAGTACTTC.

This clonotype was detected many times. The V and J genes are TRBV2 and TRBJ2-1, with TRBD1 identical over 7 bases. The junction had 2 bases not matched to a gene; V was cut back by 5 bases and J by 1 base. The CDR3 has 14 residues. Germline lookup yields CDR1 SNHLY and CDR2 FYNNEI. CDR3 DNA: TGTGCCAGCAGTCGACAGGGATCCTACAATGAGCAGTTCTTC. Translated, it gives CASSRQGSYNEQFF.

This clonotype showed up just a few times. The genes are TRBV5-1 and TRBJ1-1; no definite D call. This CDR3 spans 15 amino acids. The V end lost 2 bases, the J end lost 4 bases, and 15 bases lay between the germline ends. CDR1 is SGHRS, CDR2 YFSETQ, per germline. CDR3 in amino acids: CASSLVSLGGTEAFF. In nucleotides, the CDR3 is TGCGCCAGCAGCTTAGTGTCGTTAGGTGGCACTGAAGCTTTCTTT. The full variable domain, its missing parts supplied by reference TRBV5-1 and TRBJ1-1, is KAGVTQTPRYLIKTRGQQVTLSCSPISGHRSVSWYQQTPGQGLQFLFEYFSETQRNKGNFPGRFSGRQFSNSRSEMNVSTLELGDSALYLCASSLVSLGGTEAFFGQGTRLTVV.

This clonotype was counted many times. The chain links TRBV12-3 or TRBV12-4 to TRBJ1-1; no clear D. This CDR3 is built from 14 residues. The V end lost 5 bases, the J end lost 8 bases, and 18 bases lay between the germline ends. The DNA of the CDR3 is TGTGCCAGCAGTCGGAACGGAGCAGCGGAGGAAGCTTTCTTT. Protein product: CASSRNGAAEEAFF.

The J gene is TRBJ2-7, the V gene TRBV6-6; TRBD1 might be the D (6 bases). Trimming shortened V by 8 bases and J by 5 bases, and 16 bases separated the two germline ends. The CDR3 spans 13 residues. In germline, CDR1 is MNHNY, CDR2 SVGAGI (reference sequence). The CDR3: CASRYNRAHEQYF. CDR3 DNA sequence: TGTGCCAGCCGATACAACAGGGCCCACGAGCAGTACTTC.

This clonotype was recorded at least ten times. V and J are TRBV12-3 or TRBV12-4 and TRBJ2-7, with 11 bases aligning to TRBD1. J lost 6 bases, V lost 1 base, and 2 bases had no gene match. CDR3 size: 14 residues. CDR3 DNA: TGTGCCAGCAGTTTAGGGACAGGGGGCCGCGAGCAGTACTTC. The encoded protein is CASSLGTGGREQYF.

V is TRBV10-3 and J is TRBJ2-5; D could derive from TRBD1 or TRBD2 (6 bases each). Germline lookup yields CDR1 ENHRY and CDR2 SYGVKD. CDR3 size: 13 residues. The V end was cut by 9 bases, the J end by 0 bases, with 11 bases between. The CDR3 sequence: CAMSGAYQETQYF. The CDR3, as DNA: TGTGCCATGTCGGGGGCTTACCAAGAGACCCAGTACTTC.

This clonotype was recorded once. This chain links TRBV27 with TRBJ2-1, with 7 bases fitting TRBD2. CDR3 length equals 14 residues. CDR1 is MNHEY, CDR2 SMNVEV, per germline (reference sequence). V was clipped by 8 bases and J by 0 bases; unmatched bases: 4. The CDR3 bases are TGTGCCAGCGGCTGGACTAGCTCCTACAATGAGCAGTTCTTC. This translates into CASGWTSSYNEQFF.

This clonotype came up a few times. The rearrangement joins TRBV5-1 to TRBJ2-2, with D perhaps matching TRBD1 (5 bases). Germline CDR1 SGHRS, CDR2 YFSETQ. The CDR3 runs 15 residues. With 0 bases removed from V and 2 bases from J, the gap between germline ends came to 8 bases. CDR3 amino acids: CASSLGRVNTGELFF. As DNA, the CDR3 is TGCGCCAGCAGCTTGGGCAGGGTAAACACCGGGGAGCTGTTTTTT.